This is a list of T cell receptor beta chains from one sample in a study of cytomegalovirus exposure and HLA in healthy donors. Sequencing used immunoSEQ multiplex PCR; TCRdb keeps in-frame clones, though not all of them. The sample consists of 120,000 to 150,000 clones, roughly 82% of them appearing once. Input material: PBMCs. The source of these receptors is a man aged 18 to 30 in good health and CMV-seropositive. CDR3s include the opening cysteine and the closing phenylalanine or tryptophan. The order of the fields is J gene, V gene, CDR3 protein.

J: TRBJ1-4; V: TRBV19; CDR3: CASSIVLRPGEKLFF
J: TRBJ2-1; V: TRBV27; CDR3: CASSQSTGLAGFNEQFF
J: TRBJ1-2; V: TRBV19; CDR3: CASSVTRGLSYGYTF
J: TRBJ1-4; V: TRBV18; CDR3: CASSRTGGDEKLFF
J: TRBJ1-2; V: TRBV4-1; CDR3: CASSHTGTGNYGYTF
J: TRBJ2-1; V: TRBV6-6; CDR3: CASSYSRTGDNEQFF
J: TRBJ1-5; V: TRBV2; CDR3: CASGETSLNQPQHF
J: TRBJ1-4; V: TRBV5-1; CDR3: CASSLGGYHEKLFF
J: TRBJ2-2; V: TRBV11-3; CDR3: CASSRLAGELFF
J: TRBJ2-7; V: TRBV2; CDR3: CASSGVRVDPYEQYF
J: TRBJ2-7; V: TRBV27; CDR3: CASRRGTSYEQYF
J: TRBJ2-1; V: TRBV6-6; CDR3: CATSPSGRYNEQFF
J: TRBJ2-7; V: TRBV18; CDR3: CASSPVPGQGLFEQYF
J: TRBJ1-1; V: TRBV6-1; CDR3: CASSGTGGNSAFF
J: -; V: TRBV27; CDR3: CASSPDPGQGFYEQYF
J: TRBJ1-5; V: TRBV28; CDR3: CASTDMGGKGNQPQHF
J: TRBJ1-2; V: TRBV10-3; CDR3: CAISKTGMDEDGYTF
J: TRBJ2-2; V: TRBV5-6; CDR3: CASTWGGPNTGELFF
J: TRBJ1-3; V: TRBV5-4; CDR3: CASSLSPGQGGNTIYF
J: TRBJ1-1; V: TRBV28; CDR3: CASSYPQVLGMNTEAFF
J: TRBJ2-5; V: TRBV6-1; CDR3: CASGGTVDGETQYF
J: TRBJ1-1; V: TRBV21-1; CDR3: CASSCDSMNTEAFF
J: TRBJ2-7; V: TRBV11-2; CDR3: CASSLGAGDTYEQYF
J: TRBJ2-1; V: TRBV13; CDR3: CASSLGRGRKAYNEQFF
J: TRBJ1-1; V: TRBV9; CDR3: CASSVAAGTGVHTEAFF
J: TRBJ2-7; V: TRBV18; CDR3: CASSPGERYEQYF
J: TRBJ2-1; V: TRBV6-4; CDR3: CASSGGTRSHEQFF
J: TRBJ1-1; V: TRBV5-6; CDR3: CASSLLTGGNTEAFF
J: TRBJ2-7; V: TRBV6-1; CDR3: CASSRQATAQYF
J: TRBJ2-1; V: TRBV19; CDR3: CASSTRAGLAGGPDEQFF
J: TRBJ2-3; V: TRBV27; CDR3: CASSLGQGWADTQYF
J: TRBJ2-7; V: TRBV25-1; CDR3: CASSLVAGESRYEQYF
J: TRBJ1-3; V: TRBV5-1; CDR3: CASSLRSGDSGNTIYF
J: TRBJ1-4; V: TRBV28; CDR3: CASSFGTCGLFF
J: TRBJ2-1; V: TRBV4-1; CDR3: CASSQGRVRGRRYNEQFF
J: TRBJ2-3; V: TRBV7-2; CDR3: CASSQNSDTQYF
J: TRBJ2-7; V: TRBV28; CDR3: CASSFRFRRDAYEQYF
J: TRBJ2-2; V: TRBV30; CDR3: CAWSVMGAQDTGELFF
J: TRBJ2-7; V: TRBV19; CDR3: CASSTGQGDEQYF
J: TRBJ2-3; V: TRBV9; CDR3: CASSASGRPPSDTQYF
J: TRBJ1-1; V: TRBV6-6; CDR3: CASSYSLDIPEAFF
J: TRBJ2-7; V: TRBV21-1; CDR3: CASSKEEDSSSSYEQYF
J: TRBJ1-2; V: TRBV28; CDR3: CASSLLDRGYNYGYTF
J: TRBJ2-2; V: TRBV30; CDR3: CAWDGVVPTGELFF
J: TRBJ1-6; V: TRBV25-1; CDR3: CASSEPGGPIDSPLHF
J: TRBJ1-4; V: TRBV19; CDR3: CASSTQQGSYEKLFF